This T cell receptor (beta chain) is from a study of T cell repertoires in cytomegalovirus infection. Germline V gives CDR1 MNHEY, CDR2 SVGAGI. Trimming took 0 bases from V and 10 from J, leaving 24 bases between them. CDR3 length: 17 residues. This clonotype appeared many times. Its specificity is unknown. TCRdb used MiXCR to reprocess the reads, holding one entry per CDR3 protein. Of around 100,000 distinct CDR3 sequences in the sample, around a tenth were seen once. The specimen was PBMCs, sequenced either directly or after in vitro stimulation (not recorded which). The receptor was isolated from a human donor in good health (CMV status not recorded). Some clones in this sample may be carry-over from other donors' samples. The chain is built from TRBV6-5 and TRBJ1-1; a weak D match, TRBD1 (5 bases). This CDR3 is CASSYSGRLGQRNAAFF. In nucleotides, the CDR3 is TGTGCCAGCAGTTACTCGGGGCGTCTGGGGCAGAGGAATGCAGCTTTCTTT.